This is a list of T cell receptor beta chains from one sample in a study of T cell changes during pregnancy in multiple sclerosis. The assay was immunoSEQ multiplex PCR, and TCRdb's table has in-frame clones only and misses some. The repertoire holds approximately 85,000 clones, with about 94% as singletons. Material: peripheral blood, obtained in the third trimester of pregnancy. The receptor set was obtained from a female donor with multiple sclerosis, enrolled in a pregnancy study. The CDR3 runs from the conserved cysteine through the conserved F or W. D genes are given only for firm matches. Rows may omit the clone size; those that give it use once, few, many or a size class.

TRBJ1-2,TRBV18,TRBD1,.,TGTGCCAGCTCAAGCGACAGGGTCGGATATGGCTACACCTTC,CASSSDRVGYGYTF
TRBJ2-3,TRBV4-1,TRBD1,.,TGCGCCAGCAGCCAAGGGGACAGATCTAGCACAGATACGCAGTATTTT,CASSQGDRSSTDTQYF
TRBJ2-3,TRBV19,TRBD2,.,TGTGCCACCAGTGGCGGGGGATGGACAGATACGCAGTATTTT,CATSGGGWTDTQYF
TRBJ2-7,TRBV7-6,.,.,TGTGCCAGCAGCTTAGGGCAGGGGCAGGGGAAGGGCGAGCAGTACTTC,CASSLGQGQGKGEQYF
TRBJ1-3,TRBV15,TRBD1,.,TGTGCCACCAGCAGAGATAGGTCCTTCCGACAGGGGTTGCACACCATATATTTT,CATSRDRSFRQGLHTIYF
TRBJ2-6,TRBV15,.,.,TGTGCCACCAGCAGAGGGCCCGCGGCTAGCTCTGGGGCCAACGTCCTGACTTTC,CATSRGPAASSGANVLTF
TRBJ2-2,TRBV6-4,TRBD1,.,TGTGCCAGCAGTTTCTCCGGGACAGAGAACACCGGGGAGCTGTTTTTT,CASSFSGTENTGELFF
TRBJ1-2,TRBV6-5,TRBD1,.,TGTGCCAGCAGATTGGGACAGGGGGATTATGGCTACACCTTC,CASRLGQGDYGYTF
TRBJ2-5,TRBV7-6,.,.,TGTGCCAGCAGCTTAGGGTCCTCCGGGGGTCAGGAGACCCAGTACTTC,CASSLGSSGGQETQYF
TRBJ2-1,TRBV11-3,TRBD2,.,TGTGCCAGCAGCTTAGAGGAGACTAGCGGGAATGAGCAGTTCTTC,CASSLEETSGNEQFF
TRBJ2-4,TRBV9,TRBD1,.,TGTGCCAGCAGCCCTTCAGGGGGAGACAGGATCAAAAACATTCAGTACTTC,CASSPSGGDRIKNIQYF
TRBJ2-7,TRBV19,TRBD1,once,TGTGCCAGTAGTATCTCCCCCGGACAGGGGGTTTACGAGCAGTACTTC,CASSISPGQGVYEQYF
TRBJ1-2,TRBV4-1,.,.,TGCGCCAGCAGCCAAGATCGGCCAGGGCGGGGCTACACCTTC,CASSQDRPGRGYTF
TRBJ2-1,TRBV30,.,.,TGTGCGGGGAGGGGGGGGTACTACAATGAGCAGTTCTTC,CAGRGGYYNEQFF
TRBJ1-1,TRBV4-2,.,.,TGTGCCAGCAGCCAGGAGGGTATGAACACTGAAGCTTTCTTT,CASSQEGMNTEAFF
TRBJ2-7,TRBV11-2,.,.,TGTGCCAGCAGCTTTTTAGAGGGTTACGAGCAGTACTTC,CASSFLEGYEQYF
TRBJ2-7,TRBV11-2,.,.,TGTGCCAGCACCGCTCCTGGTTGGGGGGACTACGAGCAGTACTTC,CASTAPGWGDYEQYF
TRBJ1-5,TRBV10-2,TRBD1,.,TGCGCCAGCAGCGTCTTCGACAGGGTAGGCAATCAGCCCCAGCATTTT,CASSVFDRVGNQPQHF
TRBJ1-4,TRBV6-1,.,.,TGTGCCAGTCTCATCAAGAGGAACGTAGGAGAAAAACTGTTTTTT,CASLIKRNVGEKLFF
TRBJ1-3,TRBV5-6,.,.,TGTGCCAGCAGCTTGGGGCAGGGGCCTGGAAACACCATATATTTT,CASSLGQGPGNTIYF
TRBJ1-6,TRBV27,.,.,TGTGCCAGCAGTTTATGGGACGCTGCCGGGGGACCCCTCCACTTT,CASSLWDAAGGPLHF
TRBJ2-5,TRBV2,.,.,TGTGCCAGCAGTGAAGCGGGCGGGGGCCCTCTCCAAGAGACCCAGTACTTC,CASSEAGGGPLQETQYF
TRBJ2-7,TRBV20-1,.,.,TGCAGTGCTAGCCCCGGCTACGAGCAGTACTTC,CSASPGYEQYF
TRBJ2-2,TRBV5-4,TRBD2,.,TGTGCCAGCAGCAGGACTAGCGGGGGGGCCCGTGGGGAGCTGTTTTTT,CASSRTSGGARGELFF
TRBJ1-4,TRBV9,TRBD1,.,TGTGCCAGCAGCGGAAGAACAGGGGAGCTTGCTACTAATGAAAAACTGTTTTTT,CASSGRTGELATNEKLFF
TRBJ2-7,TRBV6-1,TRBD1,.,TGTGCCAGCAGTGAATCGGGACAGGGCTACGAGCAGTACTTC,CASSESGQGYEQYF
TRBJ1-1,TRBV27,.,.,TGTGCCAGCAGCTTTACCCTGAGGAACACTGAAGCTTTCTTT,CASSFTLRNTEAFF
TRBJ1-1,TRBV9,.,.,TGTGCCAGCAGCGTATTGGGCGGAGGGAACACTGAAGCTTTCTTT,CASSVLGGGNTEAFF
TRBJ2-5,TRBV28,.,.,TGTGCCAGCAGTACAGGGTGGGAGGAGACCCAGTACTTC,CASSTGWEETQYF
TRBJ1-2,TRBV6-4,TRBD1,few,TGTGCCAGCAGTTCCACCGGGACAGGACTGTATGGCTACACCTTC,CASSSTGTGLYGYTF
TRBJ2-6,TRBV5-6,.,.,TGTGCCAGCAGCTCAGGGGATTGGGTCTCTGGGGCCAACGTCCTGACTTTC,CASSSGDWVSGANVLTF
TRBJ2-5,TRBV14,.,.,TGTGCCAGCAGCCAAGAAGCCGAGCGGGCCTTGCGAGGGACCCAGTACTTC,CASSQEAERALRGTQYF
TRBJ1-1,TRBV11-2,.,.,TGTGCCAGCAGTCGGGAGGTCGGCGCTGAAGCTTTCTTT,CASSREVGAEAFF
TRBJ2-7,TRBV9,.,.,TGTGCCAGCAGCGTATTTCCAGGGAACTACGAGCAGTACTTC,CASSVFPGNYEQYF
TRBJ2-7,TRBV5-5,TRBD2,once,TGTGCCAGCAGCCCGGGACTAGCGGGGGGTATTTACGAGCAGTACTTC,CASSPGLAGGIYEQYF
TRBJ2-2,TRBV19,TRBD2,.,TGTGCCAGTAGCCGCCAGACTAGCGGGGGGGTGACCGGGGAGCTGTTTTTT,CASSRQTSGGVTGELFF
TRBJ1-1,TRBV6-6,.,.,TGTGCCAGCAGTCCTTCCGAGGAAGCTTTCTTT,CASSPSEEAFF
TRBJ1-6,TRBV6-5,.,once,TGTGCCAGCAGTTACTCGTTAGCGGGAGGAGGGTCACCCCTCCACTTT,CASSYSLAGGGSPLHF
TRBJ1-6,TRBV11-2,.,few,TGTGCCAGCAGCTTAGCTTTCATGCAGGGGAATTCACCCCTCCACTTT,CASSLAFMQGNSPLHF
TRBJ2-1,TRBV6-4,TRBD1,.,TGTGCCAGCAGTGACACGGGACAGGGTAGGGATGAGCAGTTCTTC,CASSDTGQGRDEQFF
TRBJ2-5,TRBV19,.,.,TGTGCCACCAAACCCAAGACAGGGAGGGAGACCCAGTACTTC,CATKPKTGRETQYF
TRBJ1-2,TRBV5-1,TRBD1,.,TGCGCCAGCAGCTTGGGACAGGGGCCGGGAGGCTACACCTTC,CASSLGQGPGGYTF
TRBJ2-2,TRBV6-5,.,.,TGTGCCAGCAGTTACTCATCCGGGGCCGGGGAGCTGTTTTTT,CASSYSSGAGELFF
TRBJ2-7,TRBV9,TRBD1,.,TGTGCCAGCAGCGTCGACAGGGGCGGGGACGAGCAGTACTTC,CASSVDRGGDEQYF
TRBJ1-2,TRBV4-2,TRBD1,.,TGTGCCAGCAGCCAGACTACAGGGGGCACTTATGGCTACACCTTC,CASSQTTGGTYGYTF
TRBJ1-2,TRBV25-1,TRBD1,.,TGTGCCAGCAGTGACCTAAAGGGCGGGACAGGGGACTATGGCTACACCTTC,CASSDLKGGTGDYGYTF
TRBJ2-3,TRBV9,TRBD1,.,TGTGCCAGCAGCCCCACGGGACAGGGGGCAGATACGCAGTATTTT,CASSPTGQGADTQYF
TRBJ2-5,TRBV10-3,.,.,TGTGCCATCAGTGTCGGCCATAGCGGCCTGTTAGGGGAGACCCAGTACTTC,CAISVGHSGLLGETQYF
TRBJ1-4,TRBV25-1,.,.,TGTGCCAGCCAGGAGGGGGGGGTCCTAAAACTGTTTTTT,CASQEGGVLKLFF
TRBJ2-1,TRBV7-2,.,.,TGTGCCAGCAGCCCCCGACTAGAGCAGTTCTTC,CASSPRLEQFF
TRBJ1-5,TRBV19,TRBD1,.,TGTGCCAGTAGTATAGTCGGCAGGGGGTTACGTCAGCCCCAGCATTTT,CASSIVGRGLRQPQHF
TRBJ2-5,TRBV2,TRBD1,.,TGTGCCAGCAGTGGGCCGGGACAGGGTCGAGAGACCCAGTACTTC,CASSGPGQGRETQYF
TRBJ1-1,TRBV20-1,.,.,TGCAGTGCCCCAGGGGCCACTGAAGCTTTCTTT,CSAPGATEAFF
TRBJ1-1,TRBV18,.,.,TGTGCCAGCTCACCTCAGGGGAACACTGAAGCTTTCTTT,CASSPQGNTEAFF